This TCR beta chain appears in the sequencing data of a study of radiation and T cells in renal cell carcinoma. Study observations and caveats: No pretreatment tumor biopsies were available for baseline clonotypes.

The germline V gene has CDR1 SGHRS and CDR2 YFSETQ. The CDR3 contains 16 residues. The time point is: blood 2 weeks post-SBRT. Documented treatment: 15 Gy SBRT to primary tumor, nephrectomy 4 weeks later. The tumor was a clear cell renal cell carcinoma. TCRdb keeps only in-frame clones here, not all; method: immunoSEQ multiplex PCR. In the table there are more than 75,000 clones, approximately 83% of which are singletons. This clone was found once. Its target is unknown. One junction end disagrees with the germline gene, perhaps due to a read error. This sequence was found in a woman aged 45-65 years with renal cell carcinoma. The sample consisted of blood, taken from a patient whose treatment included radiotherapy and nephrectomy. The rearrangement joins TRBV5-1 to TRBJ1-2; no clear D. The CDR3 here is CASRQALGEANYGYTF. The CDR3 DNA is TGCGCCAGCAGACAAGCTCTTGGAGAAGCTAATTATGGCTACACCTTC.